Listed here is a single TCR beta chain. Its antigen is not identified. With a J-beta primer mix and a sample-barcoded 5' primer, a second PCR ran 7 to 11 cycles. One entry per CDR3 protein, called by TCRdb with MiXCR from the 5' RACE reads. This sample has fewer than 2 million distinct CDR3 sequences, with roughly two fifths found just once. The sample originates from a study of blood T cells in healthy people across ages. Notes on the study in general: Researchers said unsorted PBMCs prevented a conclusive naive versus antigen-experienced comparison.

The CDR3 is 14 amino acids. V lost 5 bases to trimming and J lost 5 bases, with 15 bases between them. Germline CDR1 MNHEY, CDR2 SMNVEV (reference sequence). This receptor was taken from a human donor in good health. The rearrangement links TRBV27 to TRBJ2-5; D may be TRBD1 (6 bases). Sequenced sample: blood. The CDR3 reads CASSVNRAVETQYF. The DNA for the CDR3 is TGTGCCAGCAGTGTTAACAGGGCGGTGGAGACCCAGTACTTC.